The clone carrying this T cell receptor (beta chain) has just one count. The record originates from a study of blood T cell repertoires in COVID-19. Assay: immunoSEQ multiplex PCR; the TCRdb copy retains only in-frame clones and omits some. The table lists 73,000 or so clones, 86% of them singletons. Sequenced sample: peripheral blood. This receptor was obtained from a man aged 25-45 years with acute or convalescent COVID-19.

CDR3 nucleotide sequence: TGTGCCTGGAGTGCCCCAAGACTAGCAAGCGAGCAGTACTTC. Translation gives CAWSAPRLASEQYF. This chain links TRBV30 with TRBJ2-7; 7 nucleotides match TRBD2. With V trimmed by 1 base and J by 6 bases, 9 bases remained unmatched. The CDR3 is 14 amino acids. Germline loops: CDR1 GTSNPN, CDR2 SVGIG (reference sequence). Full variable domain (outside the CDR3, taken from reference TRBV30 and TRBJ2-7): SQTIHQWPATLVQPVGSPLSLECTVEGTSNPNLYWYRQAAGRGLQLLFYSVGIGQISSEVPQNLSASRPQDRQFILSSKKLLLSDSGFYLCAWSAPRLASEQYFGPGTRLTVT.